This T cell receptor (beta chain) came from a study of blood T cell repertoires in COVID-19. Study-wide context: The samples span acute and convalescent COVID-19 from the United States, Italy and Spain. T cells, B-cell-depleted T cells, or PBMCs supplied cDNA or gDNA.

TCRdb's table, derived via immunoSEQ multiplex PCR, lists solely in-frame clones and lacks some. The sample gives approximately 290,000 clones, around 89% of which show up once; more than 0.75% is in the top ten. V lost 4 bases and J 4 bases, leaving 14 bases between the germline ends. The CDR3 totals 15 residues. CDR1 and CDR2 (germline): SGHAT, FQNNGV. Sequencing input: peripheral blood. This chain joins TRBV11-2 and TRBJ1-3; TRBD1 is a possible D gene (6 bases). The receptor was derived from a man aged 30-40 years with acute or convalescent COVID-19. Here the CDR3 reads CASSSQGTSGNTIYF. CDR3 nucleotides: TGTGCCAGCAGCTCTCAAGGGACATCGGGAAACACCATATATTTT.